This TCR beta chain was recorded in a study of T cell changes during pregnancy in multiple sclerosis. Here immunoSEQ multiplex PCR was the method, and the copy in TCRdb shows in-frame clones only, minus some. The table records some 75,000 clones, more than 90% of them present only once. This CDR3 is built from 14 residues. Germline CDR1 is SGHRS and CDR2 is YFSETQ. Trimming shortened V by 4 bases and J by 3 bases, and 11 bases separated the two germline ends. Sequencing used peripheral blood, obtained in the second trimester of pregnancy. This TCR was sampled from a female donor with multiple sclerosis, enrolled in a pregnancy study. The chain uses TRBV5-1 and TRBJ2-1; tentatively, D is TRBD1 (7 bases). The CDR3 reads CASSPGGNYNEQFF. The CDR3 DNA sequence: TGCGCCAGCAGCCCAGGGGGGAACTACAATGAGCAGTTCTTC.